This T cell receptor beta chain was identified in a study of shared clonotypes between healthy human individuals. Notes on the study in general: Inspection by rarefaction showed sorted-subset sequencing to be incomplete despite large depth.

The assay was immunoSEQ multiplex PCR, and TCRdb's table has in-frame clones only and misses some. The data hold about 2.3 million clones, with around 90% observed a single time. As regards this clone: The antigen remains unidentified.

Germline V gene data show CDR1 as SGHRS and CDR2 as YFSETQ. Trimming pared 1 base from V and 3 bases from J, leaving 16 bases between. The CDR3 covers 17 residues. The sample taken for sequencing was naive CD4+ T cells from PBMCs. The subset: CD45RA+ positively selected. The TCR originated in a man aged 18 to 29 in good health. Some clones in this sample may be carry-over from other donors' samples. This chain connects TRBV5-1 to TRBJ2-2; D may be TRBD1 or TRBD2 (5 bases each). Here the CDR3 DNA reads TGCGCCAGCAGCTTGTCCAGGGAGTTGGGGGACACCGGGGAGCTGTTTTTT. Translation: CASSLSRELGDTGELFF.